The 11 T cell receptor beta chains below all came from one sample that was sequenced in a study of shared clonotypes between healthy human individuals (dated by TCRdb to between 2020 and 2021). Receptor libraries were prepared by the immunoSEQ multiplex PCR assay. TCRdb mirrors the immuneACCESS table, restricted to in-frame sequences. Some clones are absent from its copies; in checked studies, under half trace to an unresolved V gene, and the reason for the others is unknown. The sample includes approximately 2.5 million clones, with about 92% observed a single time. The ten largest clones represent roughly 0.13% of the sample. The material sequenced was naive CD4+ T cells sorted from blood. The sample's cell subset or site label, decoded: CD45RA+ positively selected. The receptors were gathered from a man aged 18 to 30 in good health.

The chain carries TRBV6-5 and TRBJ1-1; D may be TRBD1 (6 bases). Trimming stripped 6 bases from V and 1 base from J, with 15 bases between. This CDR3 is built from 15 residues. Germline V gene data show CDR1 as MNHEY and CDR2 as SVGAGI. CDR3 loop: CASSRGGTRNTEAFF. The CDR3 region has the DNA TGTGCCAGCAGCCGAGGGGGGACGAGGAACACTGAAGCTTTCTTT.

The V and J genes are TRBV18 and TRBJ2-1, with TRBD2 identical over 13 bases. CDR3 length: 18 residues. Germline V gene data show CDR1 as KGHSH and CDR2 as LQKENI. Germline trimming cut 3 bases from V and 5 bases from J; bases unmatched to any gene: 10. This CDR3 is CASSPRLAGGNTDNEQFF. The CDR3 DNA reads as TGTGCCAGCTCACCCAGACTAGCGGGAGGAAATACCGACAATGAGCAGTTCTTC.

This chain links TRBV14 with TRBJ2-7; 7 positions agree with TRBD2. The germline CDR1 and CDR2 sequences are SGHDN and FVKESK. The V and J ends lost 4 bases and 4 bases, in that order; junction bases with no gene match: 13. The CDR3 length is 16 residues. The DNA for the CDR3 is TGTGCCAGCAGCCCCGACGGGAGGCGGGAGCTTTACGAGCAGTACTTC. The encoded protein is CASSPDGRRELYEQYF.

J is TRBJ2-1 and V is TRBV30; no definite D call. There are 14 residues in the CDR3. The germline V gene encodes CDR1 GTSNPN and CDR2 SVGIG (reference sequence). Trimming took 1 base from V and 4 from J, leaving 11 bases between them. The CDR3 DNA follows: TGTGCCTGGAGTGGCCTAGAGAGATACAATGAGCAGTTCTTC. This sequence encodes CAWSGLERYNEQFF.

The genes are TRBV13 and TRBJ2-7; the match to TRBD1 covers 8 bases. After removal of 3 bases from V and 5 bases from J, the junction contained 9 bases not matched to a gene. The germline CDR1 and CDR2 sequences are PRHDT and FYEKMQ (reference sequence). This CDR3 has 15 amino acids. The CDR3: CASSFLRTGLNEQYF. In DNA form, the CDR3 reads TGTGCCAGCAGCTTCTTAAGGACAGGGCTGAACGAGCAGTACTTC.

Turning to this clone: The identical CDR3 is also encoded by other nucleotide sequences in the sample. The genes are TRBV18 and TRBJ2-1; D unresolved. Germline values: CDR1 KGHSH, CDR2 LQKENI. Between the trimmed V and J ends, which lost 0 bases and 5 bases, there was a span of 5 bases. The CDR3 spans 13 residues. Here the CDR3 reads CASSPPADNEQFF. The CDR3, as DNA: TGTGCCAGCTCACCACCGGCCGACAATGAGCAGTTCTTC.

The genes are TRBV4-1 and TRBJ1-6; D call uncertain. Germline V lookup: CDR1 MGHRA, CDR2 YSYEKL. V shed 3 bases and J shed 2 bases, with 8 bases lying between them. This CDR3 has 15 amino acids. In DNA, the CDR3 is TGCGCCAGCAGCCACTCCGGGACCTATAATTCACCCCTCCACTTT. Protein sequence: CASSHSGTYNSPLHF.

The chain is built from TRBV6-5 and TRBJ1-1; D gene uncertain. Germline values: CDR1 MNHEY, CDR2 SVGAGI. The CDR3 has 16 residues. Trimming took 1 base from V and 0 from J, leaving 12 bases between them. CDR3 coding DNA: TGTGCCAGCAGTTACTATTCTAGGCCTTTGAACACTGAAGCTTTCTTT. It yields the protein CASSYYSRPLNTEAFF.

The chain joins TRBV27 to TRBJ2-3; no firm D call. Germline V gene lookup returns CDR1 MNHEY and CDR2 SMNVEV (reference sequence). The CDR3 is 15 residues long. The V gene lost 2 bases and the J gene lost 1 base, with 10 bases spanning the gap. The DNA for the CDR3 is TGTGCCAGCAGTTTAAGGCCGATCGGCACAGATACGCAGTATTTT. Amino acid sequence: CASSLRPIGTDTQYF.

A few counts support this clone. The chain employs TRBV2 and TRBJ1-1; a weak D match, TRBD1 (5 bases). The CDR3 sequence is 14 residues long. V lost 2 bases and J lost 4, with 11 bases in between. Per the germline V gene, CDR1 is SNHLY and CDR2 is FYNNEI. The CDR3 sequence: CASSEQGMGTEAFF. Here the CDR3 DNA reads TGTGCCAGCAGTGAACAGGGAATGGGCACTGAAGCTTTCTTT. Full variable domain (missing parts from reference TRBV2 and TRBJ1-1): EPEVTQTPSHQVTQMGQEVILRCVPISNHLYFYWYRQILGQKVEFLVSFYNNEISEKSEIFDDQFSVERPDGSNFTLKIRSTKLEDSAMYFCASSEQGMGTEAFFGQGTRLTVV.

The V gene is TRBV11-2, the J gene TRBJ1-3; D not resolved. Germline CDR1 and CDR2: SGHAT and FQNNGV. CDR3 length: 14 amino acids. V shed 2 bases and J shed 3 bases, with 8 bases lying between them. CDR3 bases: TGTGCCAGCAGCTTAATATTAGGTGGAAACACCATATATTTT. Translated, it gives CASSLILGGNTIYF.